Following are 13 T cell receptor beta chains from one sample sequenced in a study of blood T cell repertoires in COVID-19. TCRdb's copy holds only in-frame clones and misses some; the assay was immunoSEQ multiplex PCR. This sample has under 250,000 clones, with 80% to 95% found just once. The sequenced sample consisted of peripheral blood. The receptors come from a man between 60 and 70 years old with COVID-19, enrolled during active disease.

The chain combines TRBV9 with TRBJ1-5, with TRBD1 matching 9 bases. CDR3 length: 17 amino acids. V lost 0 bases, J lost 5 bases, and 9 bases stayed unmatched. CDR1 and CDR2 (germline): SGDLS, YYNGEE. DNA of the CDR3: TGTGCCAGCAGCGTAGTGGGCCTGGACAGGGGTTATCAGCCCCAGCATTTT. Translating it yields CASSVVGLDRGYQPQHF.

The chain has TRBV7-9 and TRBJ2-7; TRBD2 aligns across 14 bases. This CDR3 comprises 16 residues. Per germline, CDR1 SEHNR and CDR2 FQNEAQ (reference sequence). V dropped 3 bases and J dropped 12; count of bases not matched to a gene: 13. CDR3 region: CASSFSSGTSGGMRYF. For the CDR3, the DNA is TGTGCCAGCAGCTTTAGCTCCGGGACTAGCGGGGGAATGAGGTACTTC.

The chain has TRBV21-1 and TRBJ1-1; the tabulated D call, TRBD1, remains unverified against the DNA. TRBV21-1 is a recognized pseudogene. CDR3 length: 16 amino acids. In DNA, the CDR3 is TGTGCCAGCAGCAAATCGTCCCCGACAGTCATGAATGGAGCTTTCTTT. This encodes CASSKSSPTVMNGAFF.

This rearrangement joins TRBV12-3 or TRBV12-4 to TRBJ1-1, with unresolved D. The CDR3 is 13 amino acids. Between the trimmed V and J ends, which lost 7 bases and 0 bases, there was a span of 9 bases. The CDR3 sequence is CASTLSMNTEAFF. CDR3 DNA: TGTGCCAGCACCCTATCGATGAACACTGAAGCTTTCTTT.

This chain joins TRBV27 and TRBJ2-7, with TRBD2 as a possible D gene (6 bases). The CDR3 is 14 residues long. The V end lost 6 bases, the J end lost 1 base, and 13 bases lay between the germline ends. The germline V gene encodes CDR1 MNHEY and CDR2 SMNVEV (reference sequence). The CDR3 protein is CASSPGTVSYEQYF. CDR3 coding DNA: TGTGCCAGCAGCCCCGGGACTGTATCCTACGAGCAGTACTTC.

This sequence joins TRBV19 and TRBJ1-1; 7 bases map to TRBD1. The CDR3 is made up of 13 amino acids. CDR1 and CDR2 (germline): LNHDA, SQIVND (reference sequence). J was trimmed by 10 bases and V by 3 bases; bases with no gene match: 8. The CDR3 is CASSMAGYRGAFF. DNA of the CDR3: TGTGCCAGTAGTATGGCAGGGTACAGGGGAGCTTTCTTT.

The chain combines TRBV27 with TRBJ1-5; TRBD1 matches at 9 bases. The CDR3 runs 18 residues. Germline loops: CDR1 MNHEY, CDR2 SMNVEV (reference sequence). V trimming: 5 bases; J trimming: 3 bases; junction bases outside the gene matches: 14. For the CDR3, the DNA is TGTGCCAGCAGTCGCACCGGGACAGGGATGGGAGACAATCAGCCCCAGCATTTT. This encodes CASSRTGTGMGDNQPQHF.

J is TRBJ1-2 and V is TRBV2, with D perhaps matching TRBD1 (5 bases). The length of the CDR3 is 12 residues. CDR1 is SNHLY and CDR2 is FYNNEI in the germline V gene. Trimming took off 8 bases at V and 2 bases at J, with 9 bases between the two ends. Written as DNA, the CDR3 is TGTGCCAGCGAGGACACCAACTATGGCTACACCTTC. It encodes CASEDTNYGYTF. Based on the CDR3 plus reference TRBV2 and TRBJ1-2, the full variable domain is EPEVTQTPSHQVTQMGQEVILRCVPISNHLYFYWYRQILGQKVEFLVSFYNNEISEKSEIFDDQFSVERPDGSNFTLKIRSTKLEDSAMYFCASEDTNYGYTFGSGTRLTVV.

This chain joins TRBV5-1 and TRBJ2-7; 11 nucleotides agree with TRBD2. This CDR3 is built from 16 residues. The J segment lost 3 bases and the V segment lost 1 base, leaving 6 bases of the junction unmatched. The germline V gene encodes CDR1 SGHRS and CDR2 YFSETQ. CDR3 sequence reads: CASSLNPSGGIYEQYF. CDR3 bases: TGCGCCAGCAGCTTGAACCCTAGCGGGGGGATCTACGAGCAGTACTTC. The variable domain in full, with the rest retrieved from reference TRBV5-1 and TRBJ2-7, is KAGVTQTPRYLIKTRGQQVTLSCSPISGHRSVSWYQQTPGQGLQFLFEYFSETQRNKGNFPGRFSGRQFSNSRSEMNVSTLELGDSALYLCASSLNPSGGIYEQYFGPGTRLTVT.

The J gene is TRBJ1-2, the V gene TRBV4-1; 8 positions agree with TRBD1. The CDR3 extends over 16 amino acids. Trimming removed 0 bases from V and 4 bases from J; junction bases left unmatched: 7. Germline V gene lookup returns CDR1 MGHRA and CDR2 YSYEKL. CDR3 residues: CASSQDLSGGPYGYTF. CDR3 sequence (DNA): TGCGCCAGCAGCCAAGATCTCTCAGGGGGCCCCTATGGCTACACCTTC.

This sequence joins TRBV30 and TRBJ1-1; D gene ambiguous. Deletions cut 2 bases from V and 4 bases from J, with 8 bases between. The germline gives CDR1 GTSNPN, CDR2 SVGIG (reference sequence). This CDR3 is 12 amino acids long. Here the CDR3 reads CAWSKQFTEAFF. CDR3 coding DNA: TGTGCCTGGAGTAAACAGTTCACTGAAGCTTTCTTT.

This chain uses TRBV18 with TRBJ1-4; unclear D gene. V lost 6 bases and J lost 5, with 10 bases in between. This CDR3 is 13 amino acids long. Germline CDR1 KGHSH, CDR2 LQKENI. The CDR3, as DNA: TGTGCCAGCTCGTTACAGCAGAATGAAAAACTGTTTTTT. This codes for CASSLQQNEKLFF.

The V call is TRBV6-6, the J call TRBJ1-2, with TRBD1 matching over 7 bases. CDR1 and CDR2 from the germline V gene are MNHNY and SVGAGI (reference sequence). The CDR3 is 15 residues long. J was trimmed by 6 bases and V by 2 bases; bases with no gene match: 9. The CDR3 spells CASSYGTGASNGYTF. DNA for the CDR3: TGTGCCAGCAGTTACGGAACAGGGGCTTCAAATGGCTACACCTTC.